The entry below gives a single TCR beta chain sequence along with its context. The data are from a study of shared clonotypes between healthy human individuals. Only CD45RO-negative cells positively selected for CCR7 counted as naive CD8 cells, so terminally differentiated effector memory CD45RA+ cells were excluded. This table comes from immunoSEQ multiplex PCR, and its TCRdb copy is limited to in-frame clones, with some not included. Among about 2 million clones, approximately 95% were seen once, and the ten largest hold roughly 1%. The CDR3 has 12 residues. The V gene's germline CDR1 is SGDLS and CDR2 YYNGEE. The junction had 2 bases not matched to a gene; V was cut back by 2 bases and J by 10 bases.

The chain uses TRBV9 and TRBJ2-1, with TRBD1 identical over 8 bases. Material for sequencing was naive CD8+ T cells sorted from blood. This sequence originates from a man aged 18 to 35 in good health. CDR3 sequence: CASSVTGAEQFF. CDR3 nucleotide sequence: TGTGCCAGCAGCGTGACAGGGGCCGAGCAGTTCTTC.